The clone carrying this TCR beta chain was detected only once. By 5'RACE template switching, TCR cDNA was produced, with a universal primer site and UMIs added in the process. Each CDR3 protein gets one entry after TCRdb re-called the 5' RACE reads with MiXCR. The sample lists approximately 160,000 distinct CDR3 sequences, 9.3% seen once, with about a third in the top ten. The sample belongs to a study of T cells after yellow fever vaccination. Sequencing was performed on CD8+ T cells sorted from PBMCs, taken 45 days after the yellow fever booster vaccination. The receptor's source is a man aged 18 to 29 who received the YFV17D yellow fever vaccine.

The CDR3 DNA is TGTGCCAGTAGCGCAGGGGGTTCGAACACTGAAGCTTTCTTT. This gives the protein CASSAGGSNTEAFF. The gene calls are TRBV19 and TRBJ1-1; 7 nucleotides match TRBD1. V lost 6 bases to trimming and J lost 1 base; unmatched junction nucleotides: 5. This CDR3 has 14 residues. Per germline, CDR1 LNHDA and CDR2 SQIVND (reference sequence). Complete variable domain (other parts from reference TRBV19 and TRBJ1-1): DGGITQSPKYLFRKEGQNVTLSCEQNLNHDAMYWYRQDPGQGLRLIYYSQIVNDFQKGDIAEGYSVSREKKESFPLTVTSAQKNPTAFYLCASSAGGSNTEAFFGQGTRLTVV.